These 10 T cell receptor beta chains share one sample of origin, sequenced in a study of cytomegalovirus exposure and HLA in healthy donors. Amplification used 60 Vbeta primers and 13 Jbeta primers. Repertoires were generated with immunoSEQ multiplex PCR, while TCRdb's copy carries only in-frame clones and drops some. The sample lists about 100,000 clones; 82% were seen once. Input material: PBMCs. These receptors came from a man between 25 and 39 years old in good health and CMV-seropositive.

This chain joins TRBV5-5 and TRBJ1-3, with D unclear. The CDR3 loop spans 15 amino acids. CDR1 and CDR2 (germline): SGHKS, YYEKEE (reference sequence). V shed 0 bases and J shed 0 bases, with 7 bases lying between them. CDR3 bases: TGTGCCAGCAGCTTGGTGCCAGTCTCTGGAAACACCATATATTTT. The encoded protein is CASSLVPVSGNTIYF.

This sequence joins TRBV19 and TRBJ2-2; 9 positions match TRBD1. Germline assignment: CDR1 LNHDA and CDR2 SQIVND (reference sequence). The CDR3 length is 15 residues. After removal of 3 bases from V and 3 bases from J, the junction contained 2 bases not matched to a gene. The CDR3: CASSIGTGHTGELFF. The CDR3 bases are TGTGCCAGTAGTATTGGGACAGGGCACACCGGGGAGCTGTTTTTT.

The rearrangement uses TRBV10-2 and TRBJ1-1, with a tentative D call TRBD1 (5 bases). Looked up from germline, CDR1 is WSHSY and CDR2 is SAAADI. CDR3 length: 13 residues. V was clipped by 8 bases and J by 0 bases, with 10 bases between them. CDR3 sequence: CASASRVNTEAFF. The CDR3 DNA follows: TGCGCCAGCGCCTCCAGGGTGAACACTGAAGCTTTCTTT.

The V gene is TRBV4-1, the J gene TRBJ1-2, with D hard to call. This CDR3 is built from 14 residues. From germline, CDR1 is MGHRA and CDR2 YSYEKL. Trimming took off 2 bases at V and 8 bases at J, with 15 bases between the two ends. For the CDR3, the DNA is TGCGCCAGCAGCCAACCGGGTCCCTCTATCGGCTACACCTTC. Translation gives CASSQPGPSIGYTF.

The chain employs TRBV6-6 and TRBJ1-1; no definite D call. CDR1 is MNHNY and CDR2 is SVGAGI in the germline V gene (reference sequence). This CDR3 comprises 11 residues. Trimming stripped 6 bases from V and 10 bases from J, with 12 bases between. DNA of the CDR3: TGTGCCAGCAGCCCGAGGGAGGCAGCTTTCTTT. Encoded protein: CASSPREAAFF.

Written as DNA, the CDR3 is TGTGCCAGCAGCCAGGGCGGGAGCTTCCAAGAGACCCAGTACTTC. This gives the protein CASSQGGSFQETQYF. The gene calls are TRBV27 and TRBJ2-5, with 7 bases that match TRBD2. V trimming: 6 bases; J trimming: 1 base; junction bases outside the gene matches: 8. Germline V gives CDR1 MNHEY, CDR2 SMNVEV (reference sequence). The CDR3 consists of 15 residues.

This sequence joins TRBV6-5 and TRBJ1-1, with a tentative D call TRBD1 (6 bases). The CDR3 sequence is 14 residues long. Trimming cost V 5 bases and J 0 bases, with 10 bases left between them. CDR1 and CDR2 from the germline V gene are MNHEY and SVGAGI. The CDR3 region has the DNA TGTGCCAGCAGTGACAGGATAATGAACACTGAAGCTTTCTTT. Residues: CASSDRIMNTEAFF.

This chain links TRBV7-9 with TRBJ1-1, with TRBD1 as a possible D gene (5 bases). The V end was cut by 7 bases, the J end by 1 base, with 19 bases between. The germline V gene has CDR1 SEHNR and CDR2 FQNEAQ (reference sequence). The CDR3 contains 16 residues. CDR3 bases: TGTGCCAGCATCCTTGGTATGGCAGGGCCGAACACTGAAGCTTTCTTT. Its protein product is CASILGMAGPNTEAFF.

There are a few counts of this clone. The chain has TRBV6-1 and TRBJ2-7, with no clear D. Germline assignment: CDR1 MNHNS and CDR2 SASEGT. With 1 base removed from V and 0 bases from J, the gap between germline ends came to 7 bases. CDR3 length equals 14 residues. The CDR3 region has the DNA TGTGCCAGCAGTGAAGACATATCCTCCTACGAGCAGTACTTC. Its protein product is CASSEDISSYEQYF.

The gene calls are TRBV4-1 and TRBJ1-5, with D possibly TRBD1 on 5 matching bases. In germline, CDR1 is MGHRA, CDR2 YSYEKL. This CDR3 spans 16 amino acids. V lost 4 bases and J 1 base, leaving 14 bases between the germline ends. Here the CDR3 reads CASSPRGGESNQPQHF. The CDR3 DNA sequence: TGCGCCAGCAGCCCCCGAGGAGGGGAAAGCAATCAGCCCCAGCATTTT.